Sequencing of this TCR beta chain was carried out in a study of shared clonotypes between healthy human individuals. Some clones are missing from TCRdb's copy, which holds only in-frame ones; the method was immunoSEQ multiplex PCR. This repertoire shows roughly 2.5 million clones, roughly nine tenths found once; its top ten account for 0.11% to 0.15%. The CDR3 has 12 amino acids. Unmatched junction bases numbered 3, after V lost 2 bases and J lost 9 bases. Germline assignment: CDR1 MNHEY and CDR2 SVGAGI. Study outcomes and limitations: When naive CD4 clonotypes were compared across several donors, about 4.9% were shared.

Of note for this clone: The antigen is not known.

This TCR derives from a man aged 18 to 35 in good health. The chain is built from TRBV6-5 and TRBJ2-5, with 7 bases lining up with TRBD1. Sequences were obtained from naive CD4+ T cells sorted from blood. Sample subset: CD45RA+ positively selected. The CDR3 nucleotides are TGTGCCAGCAGTTACGAAAGGGGGCCCCAGTACTTC. This translates into CASSYERGPQYF.